This T cell receptor beta chain was profiled in a study of cytomegalovirus exposure and HLA in healthy donors. Study background: Researchers found that around 80% of over 350 genotyped donors fell within the Caucasian-associated ancestry cluster. Whole-study results and caveats: The study flagged some 180 TCR beta chains as cytomegalovirus-associated.

The PCR used 60 Vbeta and 13 Jbeta primers. Libraries were prepared by immunoSEQ multiplex PCR; TCRdb keeps only in-frame clonotypes and omits some of them. In the table there are around 92,000 clones, approximately 82% of which are singletons. It was healthy bone marrow donors who served as donors. From germline, CDR1 is SGHAT and CDR2 FQNNGV. V dropped 5 bases and J dropped 0; count of bases not matched to a gene: 9. The CDR3 covers 17 residues. On this clone itself: No antigen is known for it.

V is TRBV11-2 and J is TRBJ1-5, with 8 bases that match TRBD1. Sample: PBMCs. This TCR was recovered from a female donor in good health and CMV-seropositive. This CDR3 is CASSQGGRGPSNQPQHF. The CDR3 DNA sequence: TGTGCCAGCAGCCAAGGGGGCAGGGGGCCTAGCAATCAGCCCCAGCATTTT.